The 29 T cell receptor beta chains given below trace back to one sample, sequenced in a study of graft-versus-host responses after intestinal transplantation. Produced via immunoSEQ multiplex PCR; TCRdb's table is partial and in-frame only. Of about 85,000 clones in the sample, roughly 90% are singletons; the top ten hold 6% to 9%. These TCRs are of unknown antigen specificity. Source: unstimulated CD8+ T cells sorted from spleen or lymph node cells, taken before transplant. Every receptor here comes from a human donor who was the organ donor for an intestinal transplant.

This clone was counted a single time. The J gene is TRBJ2-7, the V gene TRBV9; no definite D call. Trimming removed 0 bases from V and 2 bases from J, with 12 bases in between. The CDR3 is 15 residues long. The V gene's germline CDR1 is SGDLS and CDR2 YYNGEE. The CDR3 DNA is TGTGCCAGCAGCGTAGGCCCGGGCAGCGCCTACGAGCAGTACTTC. It yields the protein CASSVGPGSAYEQYF.

This clone occurred once. The CDR3 DNA reads TGTGCCAGCAGTCTAGGGTATGGTATCTATGGCTACACCTTC. This gives the protein CASSLGYGIYGYTF. The chain employs TRBV6-5 and TRBJ1-2; D gene unclear. The germline CDR1 and CDR2 sequences are MNHEY and SVGAGI. The CDR3 contains 14 residues. Trimming removed 5 bases at V and 4 bases at J, with 14 bases between.

This clone came up a few times. CDR3 nucleotides: TGTGCCAGCAGTGAAGACATTTACGAGCAGTACTTC. Translating gives CASSEDIYEQYF. V and J are TRBV6-1 and TRBJ2-7; D call uncertain. In germline, CDR1 is MNHNS, CDR2 SASEGT. Trimming shortened V by 1 base and J by 4 bases, and 5 bases separated the two germline ends. CDR3 size: 12 residues.

The chain is built from TRBV10-2 and TRBJ2-7; D possibly corresponds to TRBD2 (6 bases). V was trimmed by 5 bases and J by 0 bases, leaving 17 bases between them. This CDR3 is built from 16 residues. CDR1 is WSHSY, CDR2 SAAADI, per germline. Here the CDR3 DNA reads TGCGCCAGCAGTCGGGGCCCCCGGGGGTTCTCCTACGAGCAGTACTTC. This translates into CASSRGPRGFSYEQYF.

This clone was seen only once. The V and J genes are TRBV25-1 and TRBJ1-5, with D tentatively TRBD1 (5 bases). V dropped 6 bases and J dropped 3 bases, with 18 bases sitting between them. The germline V gene has CDR1 MGHDK and CDR2 SYGVNS. The CDR3 is made up of 16 amino acids. This chain's CDR3 is CASSVGSLGANQPQHF. CDR3 nucleotide sequence: TGTGCCAGCAGCGTAGGGTCTCTAGGGGCCAATCAGCCCCAGCATTTT.

The V and J genes are TRBV27 and TRBJ2-7; TRBD1 matches at 9 bases. The J segment lost 9 bases and the V segment lost 7 bases, leaving 16 bases of the junction unmatched. CDR3 length: 15 amino acids. The germline V gene has CDR1 MNHEY and CDR2 SMNVEV (reference sequence). CDR3 coding DNA: TGTGCCAGCACTCCCTCCGGGACAGGGCGTATTGGGCAGTACTTC. This translates into CASTPSGTGRIGQYF.

This chain connects TRBV11-3 to TRBJ2-7, with 8 bases lining up with TRBD2. V was pared by 2 bases and J by 3 bases, with 21 bases of the junction left unmatched. From germline, CDR1 is SGHNT and CDR2 YENEEA. The CDR3 sequence is 20 residues long. In DNA, the CDR3 is TGTGCCAGCAGCTTATTTCAAAGAGCGGGAGAATCTAATTGGGTCTACGAGCAGTACTTC. This translates into CASSLFQRAGESNWVYEQYF. The full variable domain, rest sourced from reference TRBV11-3 and TRBJ2-7, is EAGVVQSPRYKIIEKKQPVAFWCNPISGHNTLYWYLQNLGQGPELLIRYENEEAVDDSQLPKDRFSAERLKGVDSTLKIQPAELGDSAVYLCASSLFQRAGESNWVYEQYFGPGTRLTVT.

This clone has a single count. This chain links TRBV28 with TRBJ2-2, with unresolved D. The CDR3 runs to 18 residues. Germline-derived CDR1 and CDR2 are MDHEN and SYDVKM. The germline V and J ends were trimmed by 4 bases and 1 base, with 19 bases remaining between them. The CDR3 DNA reads as TGTGCCAGCAGTTACCTACCCGGGCCGAGCCTGAACACCGGGGAGCTGTTTTTT. This translates into CASSYLPGPSLNTGELFF.

This rearrangement joins TRBV11-3 to TRBJ2-2; D remains unclear. V was clipped by 4 bases and J by 7 bases, with 10 bases between them. CDR1 is SGHNT and CDR2 is YENEEA in the germline V gene. The CDR3 is 13 amino acids. Here the CDR3 reads CASSYDLDGELFF. As DNA, the CDR3 is TGTGCCAGCAGCTATGACTTGGACGGGGAGCTGTTTTTT.

The CDR3 region has the DNA TGTGCCAGCAGCTTCGGAGGGGGGGCCGATAACTATGGCTACACCTTC. It translates to CASSFGGGADNYGYTF. The chain carries TRBV11-1 and TRBJ1-2, with TRBD1 as a possible D gene (6 bases). The V and J ends lost 3 bases and 1 base respectively, with 15 bases between them. The CDR3 runs 16 residues. In germline, CDR1 is SGHAT, CDR2 FQDESV (reference sequence).

Worth noting for this clone: One end of the junction fails to match germline, which may point to a read error. The chain recombines TRBV9 with TRBJ2-1; no clear D gene. From germline, CDR1 is SGDLS and CDR2 YYNGEE. This CDR3 is 12 amino acids long. The CDR3 DNA reads TGTGCCAGCAGCCCGAGAGGTAATGAGCAGCTCTTC. Protein: CASSPRGNEQLF.

This chain connects TRBV6-5 to TRBJ2-5; D not certain. CDR1 and CDR2 from the germline V gene are MNHEY and SVGAGI. The CDR3 is 14 residues long. V was trimmed by 1 base and J by 1 base, leaving 7 bases between them. CDR3 in DNA: TGTGCCAGCAGTTACTTCCGTTCCCAAGAGACCCAGTACTTC. This encodes CASSYFRSQETQYF.

The chain couples TRBV7-6 to TRBJ2-3; D unresolved. Germline CDR1 SGHVS, CDR2 FNYEAQ. V was trimmed by 1 base and J by 5 bases, leaving 13 bases between them. This CDR3 has 15 residues. CDR3 sequence: CASSLGFEYQDTQYF. CDR3 in DNA: TGTGCCAGCAGCTTAGGTTTCGAATACCAAGATACGCAGTATTTT.

This rearrangement joins TRBV6-1 to TRBJ2-7, with D perhaps TRBD1 (8 bases). Germline values: CDR1 MNHNS, CDR2 SASEGT. This CDR3 contains 14 residues. V lost 7 bases to trimming and J lost 3 bases, with 16 bases between them. CDR3 bases: TGTGCCAGCATACCACAGGGGGGGTTCTACGAGCAGTACTTC. Its translation is CASIPQGGFYEQYF.

The chain joins TRBV2 to TRBJ1-5; 7 positions agree with TRBD1. The germline gives CDR1 SNHLY, CDR2 FYNNEI. The J segment lost 6 bases and the V segment lost 4 bases, leaving 12 bases of the junction unmatched. This CDR3 comprises 16 residues. The CDR3 DNA sequence: TGTGCCAGCAGTGGGGCCTCCAGGGGGGGATTTCAGCCCCAGCATTTT. Translation: CASSGASRGGFQPQHF.

The J gene is TRBJ2-1, the V gene TRBV6-4; TRBD2 agrees at 12 bases. CDR1 and CDR2 (germline): MRHNA, SNTAGT. The CDR3 loop spans 17 amino acids. The J segment lost 4 bases and the V segment lost 10 bases, leaving 14 bases of the junction unmatched. This CDR3 is CANPGVLAGGPYNEQFF. The CDR3 nucleotides read TGTGCCAACCCCGGGGTCCTAGCGGGGGGGCCGTACAATGAGCAGTTCTTC.

The chain is built from TRBV4-1 and TRBJ2-1, with TRBD2 matching over 14 bases. The CDR3 runs 21 residues. The V gene end was trimmed by 4 bases and the J gene end by 4 bases; junction bases not matched to a gene: 18. Germline values: CDR1 MGHRA, CDR2 YSYEKL. In DNA, the CDR3 is TGCGCCAGCAGCCGAGCGACCGGGACTAGCGGGGGATCGGCCGTGTACAATGAGCAGTTCTTC. As protein: CASSRATGTSGGSAVYNEQFF.

V and J are TRBV5-4 and TRBJ2-3, with D perhaps matching TRBD1 or TRBD2 (6 bases each). Per the germline V gene, CDR1 is SGHNT and CDR2 is YYREEE (reference sequence). The CDR3 length is 14 residues. V dropped 1 base and J dropped 4 bases, with 10 bases sitting between them. The CDR3: CASSLWGAADTQYF. The DNA of the CDR3 is TGTGCCAGCAGCTTGTGGGGGGCCGCAGATACGCAGTATTTT. The full variable domain, in which reference TRBV5-4 and TRBJ2-3 provide the parts outside the CDR3, is ETGVTQSPTHLIKTRGQQVTLRCSSQSGHNTVSWYQQALGQGPQFIFQYYREEENGRGNFPPRFSGLQFPNYSSELNVNALELDDSALYLCASSLWGAADTQYFGPGTRLTVL.

The chain is built from TRBV5-4 and TRBJ2-1; 8 nucleotides align to TRBD1. The CDR3 runs 15 residues. V shed 1 base and J 6 bases; nucleotides not matched to a gene: 6. Per the germline V gene, CDR1 is SGHNT and CDR2 is YYREEE (reference sequence). The CDR3 DNA sequence: TGTGCCAGCAGCTTGCTGGACAGGGTTATCAATGAGCAGTTCTTC. Amino acids: CASSLLDRVINEQFF.

This chain links TRBV4-1 with TRBJ1-5; TRBD1 agrees at 8 bases. Germline trimming cut 0 bases from V and 3 bases from J; bases unmatched to any gene: 4. The CDR3 is 16 amino acids. The germline V gene has CDR1 MGHRA and CDR2 YSYEKL. CDR3 region: CASSQEGGQVNQPQHF. As DNA, the CDR3 is TGCGCCAGCAGCCAAGAAGGGGGACAGGTCAATCAGCCCCAGCATTTT.

The V and J genes are TRBV7-9 and TRBJ1-2; a possible D gene is TRBD1 (5 bases). The germline V gene encodes CDR1 SEHNR and CDR2 FQNEAQ (reference sequence). The CDR3 sequence is 14 residues long. V was cut by 3 bases and J by 3 bases, with 11 bases left in between. CDR3 sequence: CASSFLSGYYGYTF. The CDR3, as DNA: TGTGCCAGCAGCTTCCTTTCAGGGTACTATGGCTACACCTTC.

The CDR3 DNA reads as TGTGCCAGCAGCCCTCCGGGGGGCTCCTACGAGCAGTACTTC. Amino acids: CASSPPGGSYEQYF. The rearrangement uses TRBV9 and TRBJ2-7; 7 bases align to TRBD2. The CDR3 is 14 amino acids. Per the germline V gene, CDR1 is SGDLS and CDR2 is YYNGEE. Trimming at V came to 4 bases and at J to 0 bases, leaving 4 bases not matched to a gene.

The rearrangement links TRBV27 to TRBJ2-2, with D maybe TRBD1 (5 bases). Germline V gene data show CDR1 as MNHEY and CDR2 as SMNVEV (reference sequence). This CDR3 contains 14 residues. V was trimmed by 1 base and J by 7 bases, leaving 10 bases between them. The CDR3 protein is CASSLLQAGGELFF. Here the CDR3 DNA reads TGTGCCAGCAGTTTATTACAGGCAGGCGGGGAGCTGTTTTTT.

The V gene is TRBV6-5, the J gene TRBJ2-7, with TRBD2 matching over 8 bases. The CDR3 length is 15 residues. V gave up 6 bases and J gave up 0 bases; unmatched junction bases: 7. Germline lookup yields CDR1 MNHEY and CDR2 SVGAGI. CDR3 loop: CASRVTSGYSYEQYF. The CDR3 DNA sequence: TGTGCCAGCAGGGTTACTAGCGGATACTCCTACGAGCAGTACTTC.

The genes are TRBV6-1 and TRBJ2-1; possibly TRBD2 for D (5 bases). The germline V and J ends were trimmed by 2 bases and 5 bases, with 19 bases remaining between them. The CDR3 loop spans 17 amino acids. Looked up from germline, CDR1 is MNHNS and CDR2 is SASEGT. The CDR3 protein is CASSEMGAYSTDNEQFF. In DNA, the CDR3 is TGTGCCAGCAGTGAAATGGGAGCGTACTCGACGGACAATGAGCAGTTCTTC.

As for this clone: Other DNA variants within this sample encode the same CDR3. V and J are TRBV27 and TRBJ2-5; TRBD1 aligns across 9 bases. The V and J ends lost 5 bases and 4 bases, in that order; junction bases with no gene match: 11. This CDR3 contains 16 residues. Germline CDR1 MNHEY, CDR2 SMNVEV (reference sequence). The CDR3 loop reads CASSTGQGGLGETQYF. CDR3 in DNA: TGTGCCAGCAGTACGGGACAGGGTGGGTTGGGAGAGACCCAGTACTTC.

V usage is TRBV2 and J usage is TRBJ2-7; D uncertain. Germline V lookup: CDR1 SNHLY, CDR2 FYNNEI. The CDR3 has 11 residues. V was pared by 4 bases and J by 5 bases, with 6 bases between. CDR3 residues: CASSGFDEQYF. For the CDR3, the DNA is TGTGCCAGCAGTGGGTTCGACGAGCAGTACTTC.

V and J are TRBV30 and TRBJ2-2, with 10 bases that match TRBD1. CDR1 and CDR2 from the germline V gene are GTSNPN and SVGIG (reference sequence). This CDR3 has 18 amino acids. V gave up 5 bases and J gave up 0 bases; unmatched junction bases: 12. CDR3 bases: TGTGCCTGGGCGACAGGGGGCGGGTTAAACGCGAACACCGGGGAGCTGTTTTTT. Its protein product is CAWATGGGLNANTGELFF.

The V gene is TRBV19, the J gene TRBJ2-5; no definite D call. The J call may be wrong; the DNA end is better matched by TRBJ2-7. In germline, CDR1 is LNHDA, CDR2 SQIVND (reference sequence). The CDR3 extends over 14 amino acids. The CDR3 reads CASSGFLKSYEQYF. The CDR3 DNA sequence: TGTGCCAGTTCGGGTTTCCTGAAGTCCTACGAGCAGTACTTC.